The clone carrying this TCR beta chain was seen just once. This entry is derived from a study of blood T cell repertoires in COVID-19. Data came from immunoSEQ multiplex PCR; TCRdb stores just in-frame clones and leaves some out. The sample lists about 190,000 clones; under 80% were seen once. The CDR3 has 16 amino acids. V lost 4 bases and J lost 7; bases outside the gene matches: 9. Germline assignment: CDR1 KGHDR and CDR2 SFDVKD. V gene TRBV24-1 combines with J gene TRBJ1-4; 9 bases fit TRBD1. The receptor was isolated from a woman aged 50 to 60 with acute or convalescent COVID-19. Sequences were obtained from peripheral blood. The CDR3 loop reads CATSEALGQGGEKLFF. The DNA for the CDR3 is TGTGCCACCAGTGAGGCCCTGGGACAGGGAGGTGAAAAACTGTTTTTT.